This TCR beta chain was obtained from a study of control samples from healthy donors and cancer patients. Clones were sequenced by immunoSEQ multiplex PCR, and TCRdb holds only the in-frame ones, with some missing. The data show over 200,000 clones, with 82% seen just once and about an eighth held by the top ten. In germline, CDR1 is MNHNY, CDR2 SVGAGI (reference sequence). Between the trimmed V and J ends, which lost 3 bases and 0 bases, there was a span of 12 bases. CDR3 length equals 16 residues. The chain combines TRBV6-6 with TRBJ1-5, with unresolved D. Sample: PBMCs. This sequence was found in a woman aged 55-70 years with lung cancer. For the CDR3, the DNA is TGTGCCAGCAGTTATACCCAGGTTTATAGCAATCAGCCCCAGCATTTT. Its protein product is CASSYTQVYSNQPQHF.